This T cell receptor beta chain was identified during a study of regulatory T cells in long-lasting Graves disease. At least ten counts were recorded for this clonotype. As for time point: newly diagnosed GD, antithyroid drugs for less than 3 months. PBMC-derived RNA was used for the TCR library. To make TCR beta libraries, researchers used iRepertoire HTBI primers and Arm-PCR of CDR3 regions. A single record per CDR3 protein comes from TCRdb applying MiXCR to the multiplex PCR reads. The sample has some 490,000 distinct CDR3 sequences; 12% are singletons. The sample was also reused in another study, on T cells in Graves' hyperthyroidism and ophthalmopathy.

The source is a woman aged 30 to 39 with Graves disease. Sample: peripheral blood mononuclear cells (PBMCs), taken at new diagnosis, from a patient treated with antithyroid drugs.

Written as DNA, the CDR3 is TGTGCCAGCTCGGAAGGTTCTAACTATGGCTACACCTTC. Translation: CASSEGSNYGYTF. The rearrangement links TRBV18 to TRBJ1-2; D is ambiguous. The V end lost 6 bases, the J end lost 0 bases, and 8 bases lay between the germline ends. This CDR3 contains 13 residues. Germline loops: CDR1 KGHSH, CDR2 LQKENI.